This T cell receptor (beta chain) was identified in a study of molecular identifiers for immune sequencing clone quantification. Sorting selected naive CD8 T cells with a CD8+CD4-CCR7+CD45RA+ phenotype. The CDR3 covers 14 residues. Trimming at V came to 5 bases and at J to 1 base, leaving 6 bases not matched to a gene. The germline CDR1 and CDR2 sequences are DFQATT and SNEGSKA (reference sequence). Previously described methods with listed TCR primers produced the bulk TCR libraries. Via MiXCR, TCRdb re-called the PCR reads, giving one row per CDR3 protein. The sample lists 460,000 or so distinct CDR3 sequences; 20% to 25% were seen once. This clonotype was seen ten or more times. Its antigen is as yet unknown. Study conclusions and caveats: Jurkat TCR RNA spiked in from one cell could reportedly be detected among 1.1 million or so naive cells. For effector cells, clones above 20 RNA copies held over 99% of molecules; for naive cells, under 1%.

J is TRBJ2-7 and V is TRBV20-1; 9 bases are shared with TRBD2. Sequencing input: naive CD8+ T cells from blood, with Jurkat cell RNA spiked in. Documented subset: FACS-sorted CD8+CD4-CCR7+CD45RA+ naive T cells. The TCR sequence derives from a human donor in good health. Some libraries in this study had Jurkat cell RNA spiked in. The CDR3 nucleotides are TGCAGTGCTGACGAGCGGGGGGCGTCCTACGAGCAGTACTTC. This encodes CSADERGASYEQYF.